The 4 T cell receptor beta chains below were found in one sample sequenced in a study of blood T cell repertoires in COVID-19. Sequenced by immunoSEQ multiplex PCR; TCRdb stores in-frame clones only, minus some. The profile shows roughly 150,000 clones, more than 70% of them singletons. Sequencing used peripheral blood. All receptors derive from a woman aged 70-85 years who had recovered from COVID-19.

V is TRBV3-1 (or the pseudogene TRBV3-2) and J is TRBJ2-5, with TRBD1 matching over 8 bases. The length of the CDR3 is 16 residues. The ends lost 1 base at V and 2 bases at J; junction bases unmatched: 6. Germline V gene data show CDR1 as LGHDT and CDR2 as YNNKEL (reference sequence). CDR3 protein: CASSQGRGRPQETQYF. CDR3 coding DNA: TGTGCCAGCAGCCAAGGCAGGGGGCGGCCGCAAGAGACCCAGTACTTC.

This chain connects TRBV7-9 to TRBJ1-2; 7 bases are shared with TRBD1. This CDR3 has 12 amino acids. With V trimmed by 5 bases and J by 12 bases, 9 bases remained unmatched. Germline V CDR1 and CDR2: SEHNR, FQNEAQ (reference sequence). This chain's CDR3 is CASSRQGTANTF. The CDR3 DNA reads as TGTGCCAGCAGCCGACAAGGGACAGCCAACACCTTC. The variable domain in full, completed from reference TRBV7-9 and TRBJ1-2, reads DTGVSQNPRHKITKRGQNVTFRCDPISEHNRLYWYRQTLGQGPEFLTYFQNEAQLEKSRLLSDRFSAERPKGSFSTLEIQRTEQGDSAMYLCASSRQGTANTFGSGTRLTVV.

The J gene is TRBJ1-1, the V gene TRBV5-4; the match to TRBD1 covers 7 bases. Germline V gene lookup returns CDR1 SGHNT and CDR2 YYREEE (reference sequence). The CDR3 totals 15 residues. Trimming at V came to 6 bases and at J to 0 bases, leaving 8 bases not matched to a gene. CDR3 amino acids: CASTGRGALNTEAFF. The CDR3 DNA follows: TGTGCCAGCACCGGCAGGGGGGCCCTGAACACTGAAGCTTTCTTT. Full variable domain (outside the CDR3, taken from reference TRBV5-4 and TRBJ1-1): ETGVTQSPTHLIKTRGQQVTLRCSSQSGHNTVSWYQQALGQGPQFIFQYYREEENGRGNFPPRFSGLQFPNYSSELNVNALELDDSALYLCASTGRGALNTEAFFGQGTRLTVV.

The rearrangement uses TRBV5-1 and TRBJ2-1; 7 nucleotides match TRBD1. Per germline, CDR1 SGHRS and CDR2 YFSETQ. The junction had 7 bases not matched to a gene; V was cut back by 7 bases and J by 6 bases. This CDR3 region has 13 residues. CDR3 protein: CASATGLPNEQFF. In DNA, the CDR3 is TGCGCCAGCGCGACAGGGTTACCCAATGAGCAGTTCTTC.